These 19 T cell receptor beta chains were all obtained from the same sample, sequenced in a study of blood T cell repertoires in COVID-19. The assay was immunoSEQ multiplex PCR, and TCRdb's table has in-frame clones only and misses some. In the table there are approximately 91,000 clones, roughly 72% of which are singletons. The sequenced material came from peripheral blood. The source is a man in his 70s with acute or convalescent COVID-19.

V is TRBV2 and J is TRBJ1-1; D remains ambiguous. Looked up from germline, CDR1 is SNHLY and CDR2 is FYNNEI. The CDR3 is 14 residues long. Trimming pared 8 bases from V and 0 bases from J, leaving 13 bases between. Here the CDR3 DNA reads TGTGCCAGCGTCGCAGGTACGTTGAACACTGAAGCTTTCTTT. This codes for CASVAGTLNTEAFF.

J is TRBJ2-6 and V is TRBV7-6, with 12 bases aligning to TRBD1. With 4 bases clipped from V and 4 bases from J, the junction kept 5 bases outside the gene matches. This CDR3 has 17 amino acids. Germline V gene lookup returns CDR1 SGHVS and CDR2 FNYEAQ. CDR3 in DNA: TGTGCCAGCAGCTCGCCGGGACAGGGGGCCGGGGCCAACGTCCTGACTTTC. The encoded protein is CASSSPGQGAGANVLTF.

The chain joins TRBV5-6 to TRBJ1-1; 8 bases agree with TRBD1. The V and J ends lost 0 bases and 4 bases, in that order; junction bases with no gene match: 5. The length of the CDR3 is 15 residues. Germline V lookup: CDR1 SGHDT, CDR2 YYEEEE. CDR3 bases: TGTGCCAGCAGCTTGGGGGGACAGGCCATCACTGAAGCTTTCTTT. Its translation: CASSLGGQAITEAFF.

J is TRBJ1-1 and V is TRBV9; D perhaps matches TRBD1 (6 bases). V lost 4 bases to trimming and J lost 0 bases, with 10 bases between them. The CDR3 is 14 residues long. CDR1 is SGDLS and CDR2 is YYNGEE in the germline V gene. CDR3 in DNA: TGTGCCAGCAGCAGACAGGAGATGAACACTGAAGCTTTCTTT. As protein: CASSRQEMNTEAFF. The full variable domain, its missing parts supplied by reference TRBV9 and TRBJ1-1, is DSGVTQTPKHLITATGQRVTLRCSPRSGDLSVYWYQQSLDQGLQFLIQYYNGEERAKGNILERFSAQQFPDLHSELNLSSLELGDSALYFCASSRQEMNTEAFFGQGTRLTVV.

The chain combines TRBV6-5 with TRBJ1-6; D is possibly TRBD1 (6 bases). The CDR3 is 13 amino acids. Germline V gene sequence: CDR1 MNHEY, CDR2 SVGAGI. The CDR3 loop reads CATGTTYNSPLHF. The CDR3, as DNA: TGTGCTACAGGGACAACCTATAATTCACCCCTCCACTTT.

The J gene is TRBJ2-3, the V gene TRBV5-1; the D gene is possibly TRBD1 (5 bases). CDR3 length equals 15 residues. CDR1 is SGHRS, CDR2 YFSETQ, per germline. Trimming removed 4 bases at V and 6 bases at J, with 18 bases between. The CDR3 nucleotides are TGCGCCAGCAGCACCCCTAAGTATGCAGGGGATACGCAGTATTTT. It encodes CASSTPKYAGDTQYF.

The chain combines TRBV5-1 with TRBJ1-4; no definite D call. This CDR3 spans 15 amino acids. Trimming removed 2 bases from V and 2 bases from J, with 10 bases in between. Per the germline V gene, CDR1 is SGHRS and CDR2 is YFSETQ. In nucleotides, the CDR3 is TGCGCCAGCAGCTTAATTCCAGCGACTAATGAAAAACTGTTTTTT. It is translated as CASSLIPATNEKLFF.

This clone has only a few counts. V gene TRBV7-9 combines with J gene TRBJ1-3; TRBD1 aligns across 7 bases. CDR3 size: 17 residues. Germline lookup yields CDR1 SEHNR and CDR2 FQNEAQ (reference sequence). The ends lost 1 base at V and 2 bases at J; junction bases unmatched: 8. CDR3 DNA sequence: TGTGCCAGCAGCTTAGTCTCGGGCAGGGGGACTGGAAACACCATATATTTT. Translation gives CASSLVSGRGTGNTIYF.

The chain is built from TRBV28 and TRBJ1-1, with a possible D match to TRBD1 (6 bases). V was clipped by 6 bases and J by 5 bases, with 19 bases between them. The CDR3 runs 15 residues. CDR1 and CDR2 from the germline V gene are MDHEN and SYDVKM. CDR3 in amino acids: CASSSLKGGRTEAFF. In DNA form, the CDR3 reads TGTGCCAGCAGCTCCCTTAAAGGGGGTCGTACTGAAGCTTTCTTT.

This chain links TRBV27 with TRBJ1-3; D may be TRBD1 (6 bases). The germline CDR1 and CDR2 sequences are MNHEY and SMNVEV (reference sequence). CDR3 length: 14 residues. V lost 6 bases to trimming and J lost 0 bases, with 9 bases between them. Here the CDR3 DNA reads TGTGCCAGCAGCCTAGGGGGCTCTGGAAACACCATATATTTT. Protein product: CASSLGGSGNTIYF.

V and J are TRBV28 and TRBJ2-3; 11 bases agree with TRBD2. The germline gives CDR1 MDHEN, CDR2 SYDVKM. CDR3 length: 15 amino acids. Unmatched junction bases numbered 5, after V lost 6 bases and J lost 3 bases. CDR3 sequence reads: CASSTTSGKTDTQYF. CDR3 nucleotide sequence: TGTGCCAGCAGCACGACTAGCGGGAAGACAGATACGCAGTATTTT.

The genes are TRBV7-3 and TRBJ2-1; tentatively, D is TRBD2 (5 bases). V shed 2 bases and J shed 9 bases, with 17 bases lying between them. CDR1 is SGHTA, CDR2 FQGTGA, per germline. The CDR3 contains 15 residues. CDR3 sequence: CASSLSGSRTSEQFF. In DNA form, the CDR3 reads TGTGCCAGCAGCTTATCGGGGAGCCGGACGAGTGAGCAGTTCTTC.

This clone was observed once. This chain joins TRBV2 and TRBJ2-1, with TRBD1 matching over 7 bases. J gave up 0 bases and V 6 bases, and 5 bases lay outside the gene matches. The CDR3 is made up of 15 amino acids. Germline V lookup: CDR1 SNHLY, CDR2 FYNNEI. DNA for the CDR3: TGTGCCAGCAGCGTCGGACAGGTCTCCTACAATGAGCAGTTCTTC. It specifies CASSVGQVSYNEQFF.

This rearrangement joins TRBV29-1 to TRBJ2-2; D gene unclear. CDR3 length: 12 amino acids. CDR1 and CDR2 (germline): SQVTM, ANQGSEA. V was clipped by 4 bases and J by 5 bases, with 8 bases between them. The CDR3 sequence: CSVVEQTGELFF. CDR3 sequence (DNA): TGCAGCGTTGTCGAACAGACCGGGGAGCTGTTTTTT.

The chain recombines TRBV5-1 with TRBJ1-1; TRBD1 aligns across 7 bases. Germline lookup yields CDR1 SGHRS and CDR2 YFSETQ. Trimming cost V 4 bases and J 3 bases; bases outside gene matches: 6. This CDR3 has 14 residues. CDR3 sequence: CASSDSTGYTEAFF. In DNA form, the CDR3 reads TGCGCCAGCAGCGATTCGACAGGGTACACTGAAGCTTTCTTT.

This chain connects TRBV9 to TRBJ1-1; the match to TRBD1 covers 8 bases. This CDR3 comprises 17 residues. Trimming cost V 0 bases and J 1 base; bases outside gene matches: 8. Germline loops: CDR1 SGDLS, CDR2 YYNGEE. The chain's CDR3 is CASSVGGRGPRNTEAFF. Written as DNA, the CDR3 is TGTGCCAGCAGCGTAGGTGGCAGGGGGCCTAGGAACACTGAAGCTTTCTTT. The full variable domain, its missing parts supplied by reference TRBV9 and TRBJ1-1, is DSGVTQTPKHLITATGQRVTLRCSPRSGDLSVYWYQQSLDQGLQFLIQYYNGEERAKGNILERFSAQQFPDLHSELNLSSLELGDSALYFCASSVGGRGPRNTEAFFGQGTRLTVV.

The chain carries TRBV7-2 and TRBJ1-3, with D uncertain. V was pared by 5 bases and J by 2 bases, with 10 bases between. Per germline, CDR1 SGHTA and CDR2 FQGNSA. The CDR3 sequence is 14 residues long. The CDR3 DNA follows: TGTGCCAGCAGCCCCCACGGGACTGGAAACACCATATATTTT. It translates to CASSPHGTGNTIYF.

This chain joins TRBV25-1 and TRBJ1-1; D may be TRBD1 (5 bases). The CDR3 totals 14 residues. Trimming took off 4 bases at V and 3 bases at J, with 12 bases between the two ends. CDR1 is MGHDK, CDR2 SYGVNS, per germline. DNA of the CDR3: TGTGCCAGCAGTGTGGGGCAGACTCACACTGAAGCTTTCTTT. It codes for CASSVGQTHTEAFF. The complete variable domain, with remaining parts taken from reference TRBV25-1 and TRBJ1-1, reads EADIYQTPRYLVIGTGKKITLECSQTMGHDKMYWYQQDPGMELHLIHYSYGVNSTEKGDLSSESTVSRIRTEHFPLTLESARPSHTSQYLCASSVGQTHTEAFFGQGTRLTVV.

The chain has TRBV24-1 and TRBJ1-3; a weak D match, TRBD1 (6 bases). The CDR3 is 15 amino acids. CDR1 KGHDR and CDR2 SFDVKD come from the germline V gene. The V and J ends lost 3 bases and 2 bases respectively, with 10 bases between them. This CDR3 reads CATSDPEGAGNTIYF. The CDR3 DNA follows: TGTGCCACCAGTGATCCTGAGGGGGCTGGAAACACCATATATTTT.